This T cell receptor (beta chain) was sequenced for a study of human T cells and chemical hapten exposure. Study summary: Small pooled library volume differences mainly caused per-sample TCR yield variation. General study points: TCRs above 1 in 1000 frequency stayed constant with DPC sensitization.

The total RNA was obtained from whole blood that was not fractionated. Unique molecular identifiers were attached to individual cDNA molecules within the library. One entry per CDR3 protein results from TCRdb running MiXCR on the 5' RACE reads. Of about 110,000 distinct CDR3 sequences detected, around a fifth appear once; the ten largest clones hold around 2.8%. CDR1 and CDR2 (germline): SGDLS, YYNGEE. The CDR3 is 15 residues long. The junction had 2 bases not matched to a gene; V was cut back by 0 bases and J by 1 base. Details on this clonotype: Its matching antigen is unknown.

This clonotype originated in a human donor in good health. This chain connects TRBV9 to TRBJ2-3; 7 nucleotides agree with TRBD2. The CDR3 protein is CASSVDTSGTDTQYF. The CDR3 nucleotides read TGTGCCAGCAGCGTAGACACTAGCGGCACAGATACGCAGTATTTT.